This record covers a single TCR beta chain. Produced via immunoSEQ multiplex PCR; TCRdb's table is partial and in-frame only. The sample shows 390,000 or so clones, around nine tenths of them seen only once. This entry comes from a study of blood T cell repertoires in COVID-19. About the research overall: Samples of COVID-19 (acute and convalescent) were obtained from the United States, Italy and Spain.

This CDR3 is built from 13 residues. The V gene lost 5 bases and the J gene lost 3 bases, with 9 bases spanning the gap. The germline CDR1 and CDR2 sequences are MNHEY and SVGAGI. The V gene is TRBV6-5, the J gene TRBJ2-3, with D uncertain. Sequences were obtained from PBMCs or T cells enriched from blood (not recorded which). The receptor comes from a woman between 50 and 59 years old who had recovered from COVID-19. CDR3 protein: CASSLDWTDTQYF. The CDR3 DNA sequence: TGTGCCAGCAGTCTAGACTGGACAGATACGCAGTATTTT.